The 28 T cell receptor beta chains below were found in one sample sequenced in a study of monozygotic twins with inflammatory bowel disease. TCRdb re-called the 5' RACE reads; one entry per CDR3 protein, DNA not given. Its table records fewer than 450,000 distinct CDR3 sequences. What was sequenced was blood. These receptors all stem from a human donor with ulcerative colitis or Crohn's disease, or a healthy co-twin of an affected twin (not recorded which).

The CDR3: CASFVGSSTDTQYF. The chain links TRBV18 to TRBJ2-3. Germline V gene sequence: CDR1 KGHSH, CDR2 LQKENI. The CDR3 has 14 residues.

This chain links TRBV29-1 with TRBJ2-7; TCRdb reports TRBD2, a call that lacks DNA to check it against. Germline V gene sequence: CDR1 SQVTM, CDR2 ANQGSEA. This CDR3 is 15 amino acids long. CDR3 region: CSGGDWRTGAYEQYF.

This chain joins TRBV7-9 and TRBJ2-7; TCRdb gives TRBD2 as the D gene, but with no DNA this cannot be confirmed. Germline V gives CDR1 SEHNR, CDR2 FQNEAQ (reference sequence). This CDR3 spans 16 amino acids. The CDR3 is CASSLEEGPLSYEQYF. Supplemented by reference TRBV7-9 and TRBJ2-7, the full variable domain reads DTGVSQNPRHKITKRGQNVTFRCDPISEHNRLYWYRQTLGQGPEFLTYFQNEAQLEKSRLLSDRFSAERPKGSFSTLEIQRTEQGDSAMYLCASSLEEGPLSYEQYFGPGTRLTVT.

The gene calls are TRBV4-2 and TRBJ2-1; the D call from TCRdb, TRBD1, cannot be confirmed without DNA. Germline CDR1 LGHNA, CDR2 YNFKEQ. This CDR3 has 13 amino acids. CDR3 region: CASSQEGGGRQFF.

V is TRBV19 and J is TRBJ2-1; as DNA is missing, the TRBD1 call by TCRdb cannot be tested. Looked up from germline, CDR1 is LNHDA and CDR2 is SQIVND (reference sequence). The CDR3 extends over 15 amino acids. The CDR3 is CASSTSGTGWNEQFF. Full variable domain (outside the CDR3, taken from reference TRBV19 and TRBJ2-1): DGGITQSPKYLFRKEGQNVTLSCEQNLNHDAMYWYRQDPGQGLRLIYYSQIVNDFQKGDIAEGYSVSREKKESFPLTVTSAQKNPTAFYLCASSTSGTGWNEQFFGPGTRLTVL.

This chain uses TRBV4-3 with TRBJ2-2; checking the TCRdb D call of TRBD1 is not possible without DNA. Per the germline V gene, CDR1 is LGHNA and CDR2 is YSLEER. The CDR3 length is 20 residues. The CDR3 spells CASSQLTGTGTGANTGELFF.

This chain uses TRBV6-2 or TRBV6-3 with TRBJ1-2; absent DNA, TCRdb's TRBD1 call cannot be checked. The CDR3 sequence is 14 residues long. The germline gives CDR1 MNHEY, CDR2 SVGEGT. CDR3 sequence reads: CASSYIDRAYGYTF.

The chain carries TRBV5-6 and TRBJ1-4. Germline CDR1 SGHDT, CDR2 YYEEEE. The CDR3 is 16 residues long. The CDR3 sequence is CASSDGLSTTNEKLFF.

The CDR3 region is CASRQGQGPNTGELFF. The V gene is TRBV5-4, the J gene TRBJ2-2; there is no DNA to check the TCRdb D call of TRBD1. Germline CDR1 and CDR2: SGHNT and YYREEE (reference sequence). CDR3 length equals 16 residues.

The chain couples TRBV27 to TRBJ2-1; TCRdb gives TRBD1 as the D gene, but with no DNA this cannot be confirmed. The CDR3 consists of 16 residues. Germline assignment: CDR1 MNHEY and CDR2 SMNVEV (reference sequence). The CDR3 is CASSYGGAPAYNEQFF.

The V and J genes are TRBV28 and TRBJ1-2; there is no DNA to check the TCRdb D call of TRBD1. The germline CDR1 and CDR2 sequences are MDHEN and SYDVKM. The CDR3 covers 14 residues. The CDR3 region is CASSPGQDNYGYTF.

The rearrangement joins TRBV18 to TRBJ1-5; TCRdb picks TRBD1, but there is no DNA to check that call. The length of the CDR3 is 16 residues. The germline CDR1 and CDR2 sequences are KGHSH and LQKENI. Here the CDR3 reads CASSPKDRDSNQPQHF.

The chain is built from TRBV14 and TRBJ1-4. The CDR3 length is 19 residues. The germline gives CDR1 SGHDN, CDR2 FVKESK. The CDR3 sequence: CASSRFPTSDGRSWEKLFF.

This chain uses TRBV3-1 with TRBJ2-5; there is no DNA to check the TCRdb D call of TRBD1. This CDR3 spans 15 amino acids. CDR1 is LGHDT and CDR2 is YNNKEL in the germline V gene (reference sequence). CDR3 protein: CASSQGGLKRETQYF.

V gene TRBV7-3 combines with J gene TRBJ2-7. From germline, CDR1 is SGHTA and CDR2 FQGTGA. This CDR3 contains 14 residues. The CDR3 region is CASSLTHGTYEQYF.

The J gene is TRBJ2-3, the V gene TRBV11-2; TCRdb's assignment of TRBD1 cannot be checked, as there is no DNA. There are 17 residues in the CDR3. Per germline, CDR1 SGHAT and CDR2 FQNNGV. CDR3 in amino acids: CASSLDGRGPSTDTQYF.

The V and J genes are TRBV18 and TRBJ1-4. Germline CDR1 reads KGHSH; CDR2 reads LQKENI. The CDR3 is made up of 15 amino acids. The CDR3 loop reads CASSSQLGMTEKLFF. Supplemented by reference TRBV18 and TRBJ1-4, the full variable domain reads NAGVMQNPRHLVRRRGQEARLRCSPMKGHSHVYWYRQLPEEGLKFMVYLQKENIIDESGMPKERFSAEFPKEGPSILRIQQVVRGDSAAYFCASSSQLGMTEKLFFGSGTQLSVL.

The rearrangement uses TRBV7-8 and TRBJ1-5; as DNA is missing, the TRBD1 call by TCRdb cannot be tested. From germline, CDR1 is SGHVS and CDR2 FQNEAQ. The CDR3 is 15 residues long. The CDR3 loop reads CASSVAGGSNQPQHF. The complete variable domain, with remaining parts taken from reference TRBV7-8 and TRBJ1-5, reads GAGVSQSPRYKVAKRGQDVALRCDPISGHVSLFWYQQALGQGPEFLTYFQNEAQLDKSGLPSDRFFAERPEGSVSTLKIQRTQQEDSAVYLCASSVAGGSNQPQHFGDGTRLSIL.

This chain uses TRBV7-9 with TRBJ2-2. The CDR3 runs to 14 residues. Germline CDR1 SEHNR, CDR2 FQNEAQ (reference sequence). The CDR3 here is CASRPGANTGELFF.

The V call is TRBV6-2 or TRBV6-3, the J call TRBJ1-1. The CDR3 loop spans 14 amino acids. Germline CDR1 MNHEY, CDR2 SVGEGT. This CDR3 reads CASSYSGDYTEAFF.

This CDR3 is CATSARALNQPQHF. This chain joins TRBV24-1 and TRBJ1-5. The germline CDR1 and CDR2 sequences are KGHDR and SFDVKD. This CDR3 comprises 14 residues.

The V and J genes are TRBV5-1 and TRBJ1-1; no DNA is available, so the TRBD1 call from TCRdb remains unchecked. This CDR3 region has 17 residues. Germline-derived CDR1 and CDR2 are SGHRS and YFSETQ. This CDR3 reads CASSFGAMGQMNTEAFF.

This chain connects TRBV11-2 to TRBJ2-1; as DNA is missing, the TRBD1 call by TCRdb cannot be tested. Germline CDR1 is SGHAT and CDR2 is FQNNGV. This CDR3 spans 18 amino acids. CDR3 region: CASSLDGFGRYSTNEQFF.

The chain combines TRBV12-3 or TRBV12-4 with TRBJ1-3; TCRdb outputs TRBD1, but without DNA this stays unchecked. CDR3 length: 13 residues. The CDR3 region is CASRGPAGNTIYF.

J is TRBJ2-7 and V is TRBV7-9. CDR1 SEHNR and CDR2 FQNEAQ come from the germline V gene (reference sequence). There are 15 residues in the CDR3. This CDR3 reads CASSLGKADLYEQYF.

The chain joins TRBV12-3 or TRBV12-4 to TRBJ2-7; TCRdb reports TRBD1, a call that lacks DNA to check it against. CDR3 size: 15 residues. CDR3 protein: CASSRGGLVSYEQYF.

The rearrangement joins TRBV20-1 to TRBJ2-5; TCRdb outputs TRBD2, but without DNA this stays unchecked. The germline CDR1 and CDR2 sequences are DFQATT and SNEGSKA (reference sequence). The CDR3 extends over 13 amino acids. This chain's CDR3 is CSAGGGIQETQYF.

The CDR3 loop is CASSLAMIDGPNSPLHF. The J gene is TRBJ1-6, the V gene TRBV5-1. CDR1 and CDR2 from the germline V gene are SGHRS and YFSETQ. This CDR3 comprises 17 residues.